What follows is one TCR beta chain and its context. This sample is drawn from a study of cytomegalovirus exposure and HLA in healthy donors. This PCR relied on a set of 60 Vbeta primers and 13 Jbeta primers. Clones were sequenced by immunoSEQ multiplex PCR, and TCRdb holds only the in-frame ones, with some missing. This sample's clone table lists 150,000 or so clones. Sequences were obtained from PBMCs. The sequence derives from a woman aged 18-29 years in good health and CMV-seronegative.

The CDR3 DNA follows: TGCGCCAGCAGCTTGAGCACCAACTATGGCTACACCTTC. Its translation is CASSLSTNYGYTF. This chain links TRBV5-1 with TRBJ1-2; D unresolved. In germline, CDR1 is SGHRS, CDR2 YFSETQ. Deletions cut 1 base from V and 2 bases from J, with 6 bases between. There are 13 residues in the CDR3.